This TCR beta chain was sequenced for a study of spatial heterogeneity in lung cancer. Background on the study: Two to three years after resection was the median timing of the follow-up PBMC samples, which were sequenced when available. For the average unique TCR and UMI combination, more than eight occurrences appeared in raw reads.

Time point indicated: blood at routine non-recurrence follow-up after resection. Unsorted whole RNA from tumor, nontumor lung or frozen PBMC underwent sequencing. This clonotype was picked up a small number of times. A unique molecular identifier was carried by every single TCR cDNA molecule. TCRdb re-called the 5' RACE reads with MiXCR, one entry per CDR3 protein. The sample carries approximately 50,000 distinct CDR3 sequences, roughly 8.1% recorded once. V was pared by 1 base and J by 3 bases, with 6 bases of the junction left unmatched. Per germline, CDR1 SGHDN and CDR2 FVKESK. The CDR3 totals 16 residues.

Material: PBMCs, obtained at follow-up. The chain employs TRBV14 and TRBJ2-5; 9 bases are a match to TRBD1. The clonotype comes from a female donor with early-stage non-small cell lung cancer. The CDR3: CASSQGPGQGEETQYF. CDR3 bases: TGTGCCAGCAGCCAAGGACCGGGACAGGGAGAAGAGACCCAGTACTTC.